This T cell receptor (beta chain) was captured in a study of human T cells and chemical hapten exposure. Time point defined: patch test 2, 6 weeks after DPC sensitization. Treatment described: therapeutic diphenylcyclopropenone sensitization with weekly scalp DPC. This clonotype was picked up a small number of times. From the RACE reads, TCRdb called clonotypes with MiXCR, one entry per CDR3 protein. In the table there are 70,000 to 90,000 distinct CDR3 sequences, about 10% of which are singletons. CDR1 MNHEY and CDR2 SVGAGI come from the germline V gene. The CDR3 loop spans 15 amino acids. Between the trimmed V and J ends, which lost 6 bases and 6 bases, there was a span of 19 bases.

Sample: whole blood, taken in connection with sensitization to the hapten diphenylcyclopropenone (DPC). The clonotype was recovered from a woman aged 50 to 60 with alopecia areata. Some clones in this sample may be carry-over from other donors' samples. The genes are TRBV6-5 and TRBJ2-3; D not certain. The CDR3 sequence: CASRRTGPLVDTQYF. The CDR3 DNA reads TGTGCCAGCAGACGAACCGGGCCCCTTGTCGATACGCAGTATTTT.